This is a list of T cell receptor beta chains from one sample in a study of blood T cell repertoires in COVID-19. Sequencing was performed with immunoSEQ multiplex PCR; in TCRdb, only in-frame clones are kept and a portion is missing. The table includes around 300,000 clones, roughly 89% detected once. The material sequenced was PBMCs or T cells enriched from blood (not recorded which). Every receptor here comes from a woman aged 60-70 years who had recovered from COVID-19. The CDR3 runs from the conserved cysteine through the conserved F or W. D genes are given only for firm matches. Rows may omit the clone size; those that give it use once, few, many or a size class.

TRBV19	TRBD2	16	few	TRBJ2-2	TGTGCCAGTAGTATAGCCCGGGGGGGGTACACCGGGGAGCTGTTTTTT	CASSIARGGYTGELFF
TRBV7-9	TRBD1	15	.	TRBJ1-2	TGTGCCAGCAGCCCGAACAGGGGATCGGACTATGGCTACACCTTC	CASSPNRGSDYGYTF
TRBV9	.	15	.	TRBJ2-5	TGTGCCAGCAGCCTAGGGGCTATCCGTCAAGAGACCCAGTACTTC	CASSLGAIRQETQYF
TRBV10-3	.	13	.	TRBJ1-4	TGTGCCATCAGTGAGAAGGGGTTGGAAAAACTGTTTTTT	CAISEKGLEKLFF
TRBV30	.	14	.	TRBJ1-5	TGTGCCTGGAGTCATAGACAGTTGAATCAGCCCCAGCATTTT	CAWSHRQLNQPQHF
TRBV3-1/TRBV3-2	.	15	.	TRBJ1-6	TGTGCCAGCAGCCCCCTGGCGGGAGGGAATTCACCCCTCCACTTT	CASSPLAGGNSPLHF
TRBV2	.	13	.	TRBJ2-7	TGTGCCAGCAGTATCCGGGAAGCCTACGAGCAGTACTTC	CASSIREAYEQYF
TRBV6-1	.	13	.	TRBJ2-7	TGTGCGGGGGGGGCAGGGGAGGCCCACGAGCAGTACTTC	CAGGAGEAHEQYF
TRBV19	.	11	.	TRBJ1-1	TGTGCCACGGGGTTGAACACTGAAGCTTTCTTT	CATGLNTEAFF
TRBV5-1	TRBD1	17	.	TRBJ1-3	TGCGCCAGCAGCTTCCCGAGTGAGGGGGCGCAGGGAAACACCATATATTTT	CASSFPSEGAQGNTIYF
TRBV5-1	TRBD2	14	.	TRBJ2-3	TGCGCCAGCAGACCCCTAGCGGGGCCCGATACGCAGTATTTT	CASRPLAGPDTQYF
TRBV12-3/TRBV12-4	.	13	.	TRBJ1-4	TGTGCCAGCAGCGAACAGCTTAATGAAAAACTGTTTTTT	CASSEQLNEKLFF
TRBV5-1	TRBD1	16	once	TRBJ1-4	TGCGCCAGCAGCTTGGCCGGGACAGGGCAGGGGGGAAAACTGTTTTTT	CASSLAGTGQGGKLFF
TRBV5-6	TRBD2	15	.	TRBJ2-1	TGTGCCAGCAGCCCAGGACTAGCGGCTTACAATGAGCAGTTCTTC	CASSPGLAAYNEQFF
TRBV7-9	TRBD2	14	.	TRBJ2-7	TGTGCCAGCAGCTTTAGCGGGCGTGCCTACGAGCAGTACTTC	CASSFSGRAYEQYF
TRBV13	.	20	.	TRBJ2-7	TGTGCCAGCAGCTTAGGCCCAGGATCGGCGAGGGCGATAGAGGTCATCGAGCAGTACTTC	CASSLGPGSARAIEVIEQYF
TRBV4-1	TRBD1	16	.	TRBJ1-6	TGCGCCAGCAGCCCCGACAGGGGGCAGCTGAATTCACCCCTCCACTTT	CASSPDRGQLNSPLHF
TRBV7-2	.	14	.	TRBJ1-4	TGTGCCAGCAGCCGGGGGGGAACTAATGAAAAACTGTTTTTT	CASSRGGTNEKLFF
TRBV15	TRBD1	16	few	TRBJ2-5	TGTGCCACCAGCAGGGGCGGGACAGGGTTCCAAGAGACCCAGTACTTC	CATSRGGTGFQETQYF
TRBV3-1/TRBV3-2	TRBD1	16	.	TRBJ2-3	TGTGCCAGCAGCATTACAGGGGGCGTCTATTGGGATACGCAGTATTTT	CASSITGGVYWDTQYF
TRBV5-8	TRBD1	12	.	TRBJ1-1	TGTGCCAGCAGCCCGACAGGGATTAGCGCTTTCTTT	CASSPTGISAFF
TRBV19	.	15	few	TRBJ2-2	TGTGCCAGTAGTATAAAAGGGGGTAACACCGGGGAGCTGTTTTTT	CASSIKGGNTGELFF
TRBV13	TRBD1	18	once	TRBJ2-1	TGTGCCAGCAGCTACGGGACAGGGGGCGACGTTGCCTACAATGAGCAGTTCTTC	CASSYGTGGDVAYNEQFF
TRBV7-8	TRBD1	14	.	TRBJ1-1	TGTGCCAGCAGCTTAACAGGGGGTCGAAATGAAGCTTTCTTT	CASSLTGGRNEAFF
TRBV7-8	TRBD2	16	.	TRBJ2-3	TGTGCCAGCAGCTGGCCGACTAGCGAGAACACAGATACGCAGTATTTT	CASSWPTSENTDTQYF
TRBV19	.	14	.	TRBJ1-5	TGTGCCAGTAGAGACTGGAATAGCAATCAGCCCCAGCATTTT	CASRDWNSNQPQHF
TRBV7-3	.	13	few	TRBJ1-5	TGTGCCAGCAGCATAGGGGGGGATCAGCCCCAGCATTTT	CASSIGGDQPQHF
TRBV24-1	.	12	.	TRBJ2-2	TGTGCCACCAGTGATCTCCCCGGGGAGCTGTTTTTT	CATSDLPGELFF
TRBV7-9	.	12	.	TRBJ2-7	TGTGCCAGCAGCACACAGGCATACGAGCAGTACTTC	CASSTQAYEQYF
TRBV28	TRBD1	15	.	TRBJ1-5	TGTGCCAGCAGTCCGATTACAGGGGATGTAAAGCCCCAGCATTTT	CASSPITGDVKPQHF
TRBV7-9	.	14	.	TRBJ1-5	TGTGCCAGCAGCTTCGTCACAGGCGACCAGCCCCAGCATTTT	CASSFVTGDQPQHF
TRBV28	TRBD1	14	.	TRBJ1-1	TGTGCCAGCATAGCAGGGGGCGTCTACACTGAAGCTTTCTTT	CASIAGGVYTEAFF
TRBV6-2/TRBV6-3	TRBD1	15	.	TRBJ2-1	TGTGCCAGCAGTTACTCGGTCAGGGGGCCAAACGAGCAGTTCTTC	CASSYSVRGPNEQFF
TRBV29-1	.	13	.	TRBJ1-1	TGCAGCGTTGATACGTGGGGGGACACTGAAGCTTTCTTT	CSVDTWGDTEAFF
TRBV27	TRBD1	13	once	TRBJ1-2	TGTGCCAGCAGTTCTGGGACAGGGTTTGGCTACACCTTC	CASSSGTGFGYTF
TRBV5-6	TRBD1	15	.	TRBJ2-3	TGTGCCAGCAGCCCGGACAGGGTTCGGTTAGATACGCAGTATTTT	CASSPDRVRLDTQYF
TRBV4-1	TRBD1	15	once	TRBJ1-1	TGCGCCAGCAGCCCGTACAGGGGGGAGAACACTGAAGCTTTCTTT	CASSPYRGENTEAFF
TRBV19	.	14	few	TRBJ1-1	TGTGCCAGTAGTATTTCCGGGGACTACACTGAAGCTTTCTTT	CASSISGDYTEAFF
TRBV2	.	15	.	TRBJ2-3	TGTGCCAGCAGTCTCTTTACGGGTGTGACAGATACGCAGTATTTT	CASSLFTGVTDTQYF
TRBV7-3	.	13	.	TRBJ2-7	TGTGCCAGCAGCCCCGGGTCCAACGACGAGCAGTACTTC	CASSPGSNDEQYF
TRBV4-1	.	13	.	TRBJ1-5	TGCGCCAGCAGCCAACTACAGGGCCAGCCCCAGCATTTT	CASSQLQGQPQHF
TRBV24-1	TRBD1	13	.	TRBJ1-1	TGTGCCACCACCTCCGGCAGGACAGGGGAAGCTTTCTTT	CATTSGRTGEAFF
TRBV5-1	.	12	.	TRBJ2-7	TGCGCCAGCAGCCCAGGCTCCTACGAGCAGTACTTC	CASSPGSYEQYF
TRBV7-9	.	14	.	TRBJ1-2	TGTGCCAGCAGCTCCGGGGGTTCTAACTATGGCTACACCTTC	CASSSGGSNYGYTF
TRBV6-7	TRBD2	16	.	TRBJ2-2	TGTGCCAGCAGTTACGGGACTAGCCTGAACACCGGGGAGCTGTTTTTT	CASSYGTSLNTGELFF
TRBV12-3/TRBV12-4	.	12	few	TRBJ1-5	TGTGCCAGCAGTCCGCAGGGTGAGCCCCAGCATTTT	CASSPQGEPQHF
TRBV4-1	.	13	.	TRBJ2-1	TGCGCCAGCAGCCAAAGCCTGTTCGAAGAGCAGTTCTTC	CASSQSLFEEQFF
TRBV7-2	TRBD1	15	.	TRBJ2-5	TGTGCCAGCAGCTCGCTAGCGGACAGGGGGGAGACCCAGTACTTC	CASSSLADRGETQYF
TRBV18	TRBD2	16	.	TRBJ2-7	TGTGCCAGCTCACAGACGGGACTAGCGGGAATGGGGGAGCAGTACTTC	CASSQTGLAGMGEQYF
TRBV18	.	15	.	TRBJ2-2	TGTGCCAGCTCACCACAGGGGCGGAACACCGGGGAGCTGTTTTTT	CASSPQGRNTGELFF